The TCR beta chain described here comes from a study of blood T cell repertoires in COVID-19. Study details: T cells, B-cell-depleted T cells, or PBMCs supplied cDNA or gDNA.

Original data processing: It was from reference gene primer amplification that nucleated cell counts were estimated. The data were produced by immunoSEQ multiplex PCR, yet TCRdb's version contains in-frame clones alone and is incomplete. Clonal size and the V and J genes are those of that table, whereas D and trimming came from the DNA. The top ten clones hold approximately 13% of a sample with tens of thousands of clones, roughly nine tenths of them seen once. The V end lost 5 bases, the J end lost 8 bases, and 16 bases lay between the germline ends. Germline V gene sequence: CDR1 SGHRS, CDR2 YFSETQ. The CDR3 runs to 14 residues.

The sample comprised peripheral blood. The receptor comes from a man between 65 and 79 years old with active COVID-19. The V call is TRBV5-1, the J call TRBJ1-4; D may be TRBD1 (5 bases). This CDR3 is CASRMTVVGEKLFF. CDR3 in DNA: TGCGCCAGCAGGATGACAGTCGTTGGGGAAAAACTGTTTTTT.